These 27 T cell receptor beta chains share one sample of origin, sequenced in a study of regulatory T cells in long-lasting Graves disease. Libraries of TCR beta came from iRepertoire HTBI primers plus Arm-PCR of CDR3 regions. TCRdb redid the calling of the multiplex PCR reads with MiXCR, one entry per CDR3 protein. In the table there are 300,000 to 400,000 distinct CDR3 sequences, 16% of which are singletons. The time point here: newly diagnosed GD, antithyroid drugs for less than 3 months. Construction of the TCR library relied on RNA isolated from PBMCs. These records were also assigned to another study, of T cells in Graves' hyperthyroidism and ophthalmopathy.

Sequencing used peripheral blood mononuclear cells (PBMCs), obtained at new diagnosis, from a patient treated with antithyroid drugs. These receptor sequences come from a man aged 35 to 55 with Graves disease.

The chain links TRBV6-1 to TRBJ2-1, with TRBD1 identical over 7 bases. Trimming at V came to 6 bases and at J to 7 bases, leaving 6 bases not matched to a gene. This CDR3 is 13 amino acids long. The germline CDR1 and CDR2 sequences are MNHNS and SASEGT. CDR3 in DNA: TGTGCCAGCAGCGCCGCGACAGGGAATGAGCAGTTCTTC. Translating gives CASSAATGNEQFF.

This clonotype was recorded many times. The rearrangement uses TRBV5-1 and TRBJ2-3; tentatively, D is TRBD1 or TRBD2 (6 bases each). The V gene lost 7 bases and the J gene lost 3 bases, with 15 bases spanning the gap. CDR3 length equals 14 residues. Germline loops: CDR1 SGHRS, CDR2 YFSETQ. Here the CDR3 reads CASGGPSITDTQYF. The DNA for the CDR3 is TGCGCCAGCGGGGGGCCTTCGATTACAGATACGCAGTATTTT.

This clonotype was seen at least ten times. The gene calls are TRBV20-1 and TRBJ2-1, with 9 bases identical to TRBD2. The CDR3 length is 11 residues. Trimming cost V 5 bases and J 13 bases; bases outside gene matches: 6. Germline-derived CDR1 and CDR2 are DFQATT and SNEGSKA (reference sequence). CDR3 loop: CSASIAGVQFF. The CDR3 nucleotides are TGCAGTGCTTCGATAGCGGGGGTACAGTTCTTC.

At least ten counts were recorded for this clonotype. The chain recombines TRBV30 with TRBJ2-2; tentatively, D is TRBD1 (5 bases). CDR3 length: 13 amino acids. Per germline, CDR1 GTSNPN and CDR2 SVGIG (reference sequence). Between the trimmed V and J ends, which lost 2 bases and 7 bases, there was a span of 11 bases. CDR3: CAWSRGYGGELFF. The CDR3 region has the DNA TGTGCCTGGAGTAGGGGTTATGGCGGGGAGCTGTTTTTT. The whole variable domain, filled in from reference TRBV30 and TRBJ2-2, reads SQTIHQWPATLVQPVGSPLSLECTVEGTSNPNLYWYRQAAGRGLQLLFYSVGIGQISSEVPQNLSASRPQDRQFILSSKKLLLSDSGFYLCAWSRGYGGELFFGEGSRLTVL.

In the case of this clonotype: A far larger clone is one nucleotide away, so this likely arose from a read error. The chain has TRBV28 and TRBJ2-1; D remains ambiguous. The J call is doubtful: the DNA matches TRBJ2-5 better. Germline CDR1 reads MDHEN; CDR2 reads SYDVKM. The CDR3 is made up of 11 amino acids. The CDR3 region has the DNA TGTGCCAACAGTTTGAGAGAGACCCAGTACTTC. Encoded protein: CANSLRETQYF.

CDR3 coding DNA: TGTGCCAGCAGCCATCTAGCGAGATACGAGCAGTACTTC. As protein: CASSHLARYEQYF. The rearrangement joins TRBV14 to TRBJ2-7; TRBD2 is a possible D gene (6 bases). This CDR3 has 13 amino acids. Between the trimmed V and J ends, which lost 3 bases and 4 bases, there was a span of 10 bases. CDR1 and CDR2 (germline): SGHDN, FVKESK. The full variable domain, in which reference TRBV14 and TRBJ2-7 provide the parts outside the CDR3, is EAGVTQFPSHSVIEKGQTVTLRCDPISGHDNLYWYRRVMGKEIKFLLHFVKESKQDESGMPNNRFLAERTGGTYSTLKVQPAELEDSGVYFCASSHLARYEQYFGPGTRLTVT.

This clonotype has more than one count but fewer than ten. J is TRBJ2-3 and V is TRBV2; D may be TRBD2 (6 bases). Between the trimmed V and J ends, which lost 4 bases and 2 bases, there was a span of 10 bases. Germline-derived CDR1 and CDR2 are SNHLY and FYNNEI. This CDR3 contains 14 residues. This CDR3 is CASSGTSLTDTQYF. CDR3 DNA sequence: TGTGCCAGCAGTGGAACTAGCCTCACAGATACGCAGTATTTT.

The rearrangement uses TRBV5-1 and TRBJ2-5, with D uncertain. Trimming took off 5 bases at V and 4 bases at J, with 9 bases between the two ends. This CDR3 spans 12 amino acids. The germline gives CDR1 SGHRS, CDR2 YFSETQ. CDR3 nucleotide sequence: TGCGCCAGCAGTACATTAGGAGAGACCCAGTACTTC. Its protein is CASSTLGETQYF.

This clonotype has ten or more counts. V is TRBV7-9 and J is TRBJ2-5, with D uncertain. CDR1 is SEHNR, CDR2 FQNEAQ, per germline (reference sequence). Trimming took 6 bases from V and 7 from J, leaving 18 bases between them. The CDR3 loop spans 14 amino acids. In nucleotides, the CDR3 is TGTGCCAGCAGTAATCCTCAGGCGGCCGGGACCCAGTACTTC. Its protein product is CASSNPQAAGTQYF.

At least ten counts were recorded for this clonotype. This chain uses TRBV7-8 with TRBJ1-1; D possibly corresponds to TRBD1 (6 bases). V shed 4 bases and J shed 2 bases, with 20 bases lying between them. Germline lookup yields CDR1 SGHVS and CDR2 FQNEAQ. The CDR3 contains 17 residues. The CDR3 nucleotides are TGTGCCAGCAGCTGGGGGAGGGGGGGGGCTGCCAACACTGAAGCTTTCTTT. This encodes CASSWGRGGAANTEAFF.

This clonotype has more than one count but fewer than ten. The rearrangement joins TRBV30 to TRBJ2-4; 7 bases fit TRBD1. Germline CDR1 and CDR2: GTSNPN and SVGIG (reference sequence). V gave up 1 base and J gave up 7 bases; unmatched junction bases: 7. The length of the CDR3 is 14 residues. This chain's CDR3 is CAWSEKAGGNIQYF. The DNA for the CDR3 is TGTGCCTGGAGTGAAAAGGCAGGGGGTAACATTCAGTACTTC.

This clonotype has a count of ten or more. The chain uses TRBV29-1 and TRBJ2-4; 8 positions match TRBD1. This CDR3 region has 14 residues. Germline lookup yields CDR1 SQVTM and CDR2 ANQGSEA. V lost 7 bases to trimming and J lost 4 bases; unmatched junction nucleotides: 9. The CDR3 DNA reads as TGCAGCGCCAATACGCGACAGGGGAAAAACATTCAGTACTTC. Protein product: CSANTRQGKNIQYF.

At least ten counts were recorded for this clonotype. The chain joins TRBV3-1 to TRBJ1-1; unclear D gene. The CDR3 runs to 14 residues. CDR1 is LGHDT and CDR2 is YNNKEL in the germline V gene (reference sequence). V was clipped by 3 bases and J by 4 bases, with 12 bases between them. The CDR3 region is CASSQGSYRTEAFF. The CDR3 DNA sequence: TGTGCCAGCAGCCAGGGTTCATATCGCACTGAAGCTTTCTTT.

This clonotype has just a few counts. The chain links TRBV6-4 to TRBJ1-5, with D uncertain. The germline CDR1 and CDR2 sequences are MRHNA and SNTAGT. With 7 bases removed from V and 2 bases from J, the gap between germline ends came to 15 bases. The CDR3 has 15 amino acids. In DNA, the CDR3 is TGTGCCAGCACCCCCCACGAGGGCCGCAATCAGCCCCAGCATTTT. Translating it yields CASTPHEGRNQPQHF.

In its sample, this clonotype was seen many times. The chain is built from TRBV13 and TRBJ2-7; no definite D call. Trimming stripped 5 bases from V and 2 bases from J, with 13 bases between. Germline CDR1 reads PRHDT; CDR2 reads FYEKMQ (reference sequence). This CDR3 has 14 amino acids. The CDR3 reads CASSRGVITYEQYF. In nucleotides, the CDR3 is TGTGCCAGCAGCCGTGGCGTCATTACCTACGAGCAGTACTTC.

CDR3 nucleotide sequence: TGTGCCAGCAGCTCGAGGTGGGGGGGGCGGGGGACCCAGTACTTC. It specifies CASSSRWGGRGTQYF. This rearrangement joins TRBV5-6 to TRBJ2-5, with D perhaps TRBD2 (7 bases). V lost 3 bases, J lost 7 bases, and 19 bases lay in between. The CDR3 runs to 15 residues. The germline CDR1 and CDR2 sequences are SGHDT and YYEEEE. Supplemented by reference TRBV5-6 and TRBJ2-5, the full variable domain reads DAGVTQSPTHLIKTRGQQVTLRCSPKSGHDTVSWYQQALGQGPQFIFQYYEEEERQRGNFPDRFSGHQFPNYSSELNVNALLLGDSALYLCASSSRWGGRGTQYFGPGTRLLVL.

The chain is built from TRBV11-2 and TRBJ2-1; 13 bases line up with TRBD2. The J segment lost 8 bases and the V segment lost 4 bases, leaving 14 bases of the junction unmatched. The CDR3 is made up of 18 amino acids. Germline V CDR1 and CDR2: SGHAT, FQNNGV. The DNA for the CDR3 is TGTGCCAGCAGCTCGCGACGACTAGCGGGAGGACGGTCCCATGAGCAGTTCTTC. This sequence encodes CASSSRRLAGGRSHEQFF. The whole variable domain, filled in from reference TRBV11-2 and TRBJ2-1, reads EAGVAQSPRYKIIEKRQSVAFWCNPISGHATLYWYQQILGQGPKLLIQFQNNGVVDDSQLPKDRFSAERLKGVDSTLKIQPAKLEDSAVYLCASSSRRLAGGRSHEQFFGPGTRLTVL.

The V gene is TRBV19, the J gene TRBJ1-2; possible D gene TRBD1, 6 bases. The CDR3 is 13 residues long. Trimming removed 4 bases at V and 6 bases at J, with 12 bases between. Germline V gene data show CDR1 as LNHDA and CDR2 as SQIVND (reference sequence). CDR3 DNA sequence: TGTGCCAGTAGTAAAATCGGACAGCATGGCTACACCTTC. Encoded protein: CASSKIGQHGYTF.

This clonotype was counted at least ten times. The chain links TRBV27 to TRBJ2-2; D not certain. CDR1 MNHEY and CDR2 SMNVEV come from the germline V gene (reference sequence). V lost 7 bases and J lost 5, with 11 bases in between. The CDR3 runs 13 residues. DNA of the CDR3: TGTGCCAGCAACCTTCAAGGGACCGGGGAGCTGTTTTTT. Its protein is CASNLQGTGELFF.

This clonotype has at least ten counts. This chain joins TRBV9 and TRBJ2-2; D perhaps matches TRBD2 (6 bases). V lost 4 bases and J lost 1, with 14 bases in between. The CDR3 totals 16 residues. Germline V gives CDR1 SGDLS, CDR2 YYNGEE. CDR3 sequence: CASSPRRGENTGELFF. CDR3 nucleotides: TGTGCCAGCAGCCCCCGGCGGGGCGAGAACACCGGGGAGCTGTTTTTT. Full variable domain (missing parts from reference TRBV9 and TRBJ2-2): DSGVTQTPKHLITATGQRVTLRCSPRSGDLSVYWYQQSLDQGLQFLIQYYNGEERAKGNILERFSAQQFPDLHSELNLSSLELGDSALYFCASSPRRGENTGELFFGEGSRLTVL.

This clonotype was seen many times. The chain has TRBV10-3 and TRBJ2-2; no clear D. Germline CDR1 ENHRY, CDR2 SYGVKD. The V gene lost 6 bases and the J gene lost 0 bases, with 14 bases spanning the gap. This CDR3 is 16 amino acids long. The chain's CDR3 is CAIRKDGESNTGELFF. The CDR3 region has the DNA TGTGCCATCAGAAAAGACGGAGAGTCGAACACCGGGGAGCTGTTTTTT.

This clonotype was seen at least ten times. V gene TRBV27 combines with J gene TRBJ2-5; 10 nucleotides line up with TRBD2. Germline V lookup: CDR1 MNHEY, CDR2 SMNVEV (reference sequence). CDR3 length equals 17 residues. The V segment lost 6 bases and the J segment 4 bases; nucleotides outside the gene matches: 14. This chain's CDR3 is CASRNLLPAGGGETQYF. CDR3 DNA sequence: TGTGCCAGCAGGAACCTCCTGCCAGCGGGGGGGGGAGAGACCCAGTACTTC.

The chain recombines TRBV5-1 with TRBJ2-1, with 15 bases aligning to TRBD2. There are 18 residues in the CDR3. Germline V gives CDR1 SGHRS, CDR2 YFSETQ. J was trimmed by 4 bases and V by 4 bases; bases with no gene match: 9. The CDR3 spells CASSIGLAGGSWYNEQFF. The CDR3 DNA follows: TGCGCCAGCAGCATAGGACTAGCGGGAGGGTCCTGGTACAATGAGCAGTTCTTC.

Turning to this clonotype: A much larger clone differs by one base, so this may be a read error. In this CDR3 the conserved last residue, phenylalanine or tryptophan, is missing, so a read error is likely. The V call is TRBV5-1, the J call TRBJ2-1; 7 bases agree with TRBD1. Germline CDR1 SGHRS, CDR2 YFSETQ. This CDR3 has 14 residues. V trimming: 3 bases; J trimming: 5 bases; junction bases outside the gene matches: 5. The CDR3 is CASSWMGTDNEQFL. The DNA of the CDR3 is TGCGCCAGCAGCTGGATGGGGACAGACAATGAGCAGTTCCTC.

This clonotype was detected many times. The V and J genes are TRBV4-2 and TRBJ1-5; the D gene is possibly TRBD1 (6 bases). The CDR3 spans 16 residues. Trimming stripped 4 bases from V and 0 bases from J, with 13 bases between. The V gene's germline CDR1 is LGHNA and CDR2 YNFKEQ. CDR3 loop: CASSPHRDYSNQPQHF. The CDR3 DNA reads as TGTGCCAGCAGCCCACACAGGGACTATAGCAATCAGCCCCAGCATTTT.

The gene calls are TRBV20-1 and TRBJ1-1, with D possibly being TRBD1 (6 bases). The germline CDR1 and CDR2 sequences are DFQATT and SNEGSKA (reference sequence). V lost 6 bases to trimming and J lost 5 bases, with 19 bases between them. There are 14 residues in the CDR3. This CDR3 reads CSAPQRGAPTEAFF. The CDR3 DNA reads TGCAGTGCACCACAACGGGGGGCTCCAACTGAAGCTTTCTTT.

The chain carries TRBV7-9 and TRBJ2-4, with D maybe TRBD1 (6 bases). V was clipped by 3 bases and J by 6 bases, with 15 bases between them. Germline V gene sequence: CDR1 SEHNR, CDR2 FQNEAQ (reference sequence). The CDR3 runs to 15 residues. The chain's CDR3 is CASSFGPFRGNIQYF. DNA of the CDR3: TGTGCCAGCAGCTTTGGTCCGTTCAGGGGAAACATTCAGTACTTC.